The T cell receptor beta chain described here comes from a study of blood T cell repertoires in COVID-19. Germline V gene sequence: CDR1 KGHSH, CDR2 LQKENI. The V and J ends lost 3 bases and 1 base respectively, with 12 bases between them. This CDR3 contains 15 residues. Clones were read by immunoSEQ multiplex PCR, and TCRdb kept only the in-frame ones, dropping some. The sample has roughly 150,000 clones, more than 75% seen once; the top ten hold roughly 5%. The sequence derives from a man aged 18 to 29 with COVID-19, enrolled during active disease. The rearrangement uses TRBV18 and TRBJ1-1; a weak D match, TRBD1 (6 bases). The specimen was peripheral blood. The CDR3 region is CASSPRRQANTEAFF. The CDR3 DNA reads TGTGCCAGCTCACCGAGGAGACAGGCGAACACTGAAGCTTTCTTT.